The 21 T cell receptor beta chains presented below share a single source sample, sequenced in a study of cytomegalovirus exposure and HLA in healthy donors. Vbeta (60) and Jbeta (13) primers were used in the PCR. Clones were sequenced by immunoSEQ multiplex PCR, and TCRdb holds only the in-frame ones, with some missing. The table records under 200,000 clones, over 75% of them present only once. Source material: PBMCs. These receptors all stem from a man aged 35-49 years in good health and CMV-seronegative.

J is TRBJ2-7 and V is TRBV6-5; TRBD2 is a possible D gene (7 bases). Germline V gene sequence: CDR1 MNHEY, CDR2 SVGAGI. V was trimmed by 10 bases and J by 1 base, leaving 17 bases between them. The CDR3 contains 14 residues. The CDR3 bases are TGTGCCACCGCAACGGGGGGCCTTTCCTACGAGCAGTACTTC. It specifies CATATGGLSYEQYF.

This CDR3 reads CSATERTGGKEQYF. In DNA, the CDR3 is TGCAGCGCAACTGAGAGGACAGGGGGGAAAGAGCAGTACTTC. The J gene is TRBJ2-7, the V gene TRBV29-1, with 10 nucleotides matching TRBD1. The CDR3 sequence is 14 residues long. V lost 7 bases to trimming and J lost 7 bases; unmatched junction nucleotides: 13. Germline values: CDR1 SQVTM, CDR2 ANQGSEA.

The chain joins TRBV11-3 to TRBJ2-5, with D possibly TRBD1 on 6 matching bases. V gave up 1 base and J gave up 5 bases, with 17 bases separating them. Looked up from germline, CDR1 is SGHNT and CDR2 is YENEEA. This CDR3 is built from 16 residues. The CDR3 is CASSLGDGTLGETQYF. The CDR3 DNA reads TGTGCCAGCAGCTTAGGAGACGGGACATTAGGGGAGACCCAGTACTTC.

The rearrangement uses TRBV19 and TRBJ1-3; 7 bases align to TRBD1. The CDR3 is 16 residues long. The V gene end was trimmed by 7 bases and the J gene end by 3 bases; junction bases not matched to a gene: 12. Germline CDR1 is LNHDA and CDR2 is SQIVND (reference sequence). The CDR3 bases are TGTGCCAGTACCTCGACAGGGCTGGGGGGTGGAAACACCATATATTTT. Translated: CASTSTGLGGGNTIYF.

The V and J genes are TRBV7-9 and TRBJ1-3; 7 bases are shared with TRBD1. Trimming removed 8 bases from V and 4 bases from J; junction bases left unmatched: 11. There are 15 residues in the CDR3. Germline V CDR1 and CDR2: SEHNR, FQNEAQ (reference sequence). CDR3 residues: CASGSYRGMGNTIYF. CDR3 DNA sequence: TGTGCCAGCGGATCCTACAGGGGAATGGGAAACACCATATATTTT.

This clone was recorded a few times. The genes are TRBV4-2 and TRBJ2-7, with a possible D match to TRBD1 (6 bases). Looked up from germline, CDR1 is LGHNA and CDR2 is YNFKEQ. Trimming cost V 6 bases and J 0 bases, with 15 bases left between them. CDR3 length: 15 amino acids. The CDR3 reads CASRTSLDSSYEQYF. For the CDR3, the DNA is TGTGCCAGCAGGACTTCTTTGGACAGCTCCTACGAGCAGTACTTC.

The rearrangement links TRBV9 to TRBJ1-3; 7 positions match TRBD1. The CDR3 is made up of 17 amino acids. The trim removed 0 bases at V and 2 bases at J, leaving 8 bases unmatched. Looked up from germline, CDR1 is SGDLS and CDR2 is YYNGEE. The DNA of the CDR3 is TGTGCCAGCAGCGTAGACCCAACAGGGGCCGCTGGAAACACCATATATTTT. Translated: CASSVDPTGAAGNTIYF.

The chain recombines TRBV5-1 with TRBJ2-1; D is unclear. Trimming left V 0 bases short and J 9 bases short, with 13 bases between. Looked up from germline, CDR1 is SGHRS and CDR2 is YFSETQ. This CDR3 contains 14 residues. CDR3 DNA: TGCGCCAGCAGCTTGGCATTGCAGGCGACTGAGCAGTTCTTC. Its protein product is CASSLALQATEQFF.

This clone was counted once. This chain links TRBV6-1 with TRBJ2-7; D perhaps matches TRBD1 (5 bases). Trimming pared 11 bases from V and 5 bases from J, leaving 19 bases between. The CDR3 has 13 amino acids. Germline V gene data show CDR1 as MNHNS and CDR2 as SASEGT. The DNA of the CDR3 is TGTGCCTCGCATCGGACACGGGCGGACGAGCAGTACTTC. It codes for CASHRTRADEQYF.

V gene TRBV6-5 combines with J gene TRBJ2-5; a weak D match, TRBD1 (5 bases). The CDR3 is 14 residues long. Germline V CDR1 and CDR2: MNHEY, SVGAGI. The V end was cut by 5 bases, the J end by 5 bases, with 15 bases between. Here the CDR3 DNA reads TGTGCCAGCAGTACCGCCCTAAAGGGGGAGACCCAGTACTTC. Protein sequence: CASSTALKGETQYF.

The chain carries TRBV11-1 and TRBJ2-7; TRBD1 might be the D (6 bases). V was cut by 5 bases and J by 3 bases, with 17 bases left in between. This CDR3 has 15 amino acids. Per the germline V gene, CDR1 is SGHAT and CDR2 is FQDESV (reference sequence). The CDR3 sequence is CASSKQDSESYEQYF. The CDR3 bases are TGTGCCAGCAGCAAACAGGACAGCGAGAGCTACGAGCAGTACTTC.

The chain uses TRBV5-4 and TRBJ2-3; D is perhaps TRBD2 (6 bases). The V gene's germline CDR1 is SGHNT and CDR2 YYREEE (reference sequence). There are 13 residues in the CDR3. V shed 6 bases and J shed 5 bases, with 13 bases lying between them. The CDR3 coding sequence is TGTGCCAGCATCCCCACGGGGGAAGATACGCAGTATTTT. This encodes CASIPTGEDTQYF. The entire variable domain, with the rest obtained from reference TRBV5-4 and TRBJ2-3, is as follows: ETGVTQSPTHLIKTRGQQVTLRCSSQSGHNTVSWYQQALGQGPQFIFQYYREEENGRGNFPPRFSGLQFPNYSSELNVNALELDDSALYLCASIPTGEDTQYFGPGTRLTVL.

The rearrangement joins TRBV11-3 to TRBJ2-1; 9 bases line up with TRBD2. The CDR3 spans 17 residues. The germline CDR1 and CDR2 sequences are SGHNT and YENEEA. J was trimmed by 4 bases and V by 1 base; bases with no gene match: 8. CDR3 residues: CASSLASGAGGYNEQFF. The CDR3 DNA reads as TGTGCCAGCAGCTTAGCATCGGGAGCGGGGGGTTACAATGAGCAGTTCTTC.

V and J are TRBV10-3 and TRBJ1-1; D is unresolved. Germline lookup yields CDR1 ENHRY and CDR2 SYGVKD. V dropped 0 bases and J dropped 8 bases, with 10 bases sitting between them. The CDR3 is 13 residues long. DNA for the CDR3: TGTGCCATCAGTGAGTCGAGCCCCCGGGAAGCTTTCTTT. Amino acids: CAISESSPREAFF.

This clone appeared once. The chain carries TRBV7-9 and TRBJ2-1; no definite D call. Germline V gene sequence: CDR1 SEHNR, CDR2 FQNEAQ (reference sequence). The CDR3 totals 16 residues. The germline V and J ends were trimmed by 2 bases and 0 bases, with 11 bases remaining between them. CDR3 loop: CASSLQALSSYNEQFF. The DNA for the CDR3 is TGTGCCAGCAGCTTACAGGCCCTAAGCTCCTACAATGAGCAGTTCTTC.

This clone turned up a few times. The chain has TRBV29-1 and TRBJ1-2, with TRBD1 matching over 9 bases. Germline assignment: CDR1 SQVTM and CDR2 ANQGSEA. The CDR3 extends over 11 amino acids. V dropped 6 bases and J dropped 8; count of bases not matched to a gene: 4. The CDR3 loop is CSVRQGEGYTF. In DNA, the CDR3 is TGCAGCGTCCGACAGGGGGAAGGCTACACCTTC.

The rearrangement joins TRBV2 to TRBJ2-1; D may be TRBD1 (5 bases). Looked up from germline, CDR1 is SNHLY and CDR2 is FYNNEI. V lost 3 bases and J 0 bases, leaving 9 bases between the germline ends. CDR3 size: 15 residues. The CDR3 DNA is TGTGCCAGCAGTGAGGGCAGGGTCTCCTACAATGAGCAGTTCTTC. It codes for CASSEGRVSYNEQFF.

V and J are TRBV5-4 and TRBJ1-1, with 8 bases that match TRBD1. Germline CDR1 SGHNT, CDR2 YYREEE (reference sequence). This CDR3 is 14 amino acids long. With 4 bases clipped from V and 5 bases from J, the junction kept 7 bases outside the gene matches. The CDR3 DNA follows: TGTGCCAGCAGCGGAGGACAGGGAAAAACTGAAGCTTTCTTT. Protein: CASSGGQGKTEAFF.

V gene TRBV18 combines with J gene TRBJ2-1; 7 bases map to TRBD2. Germline-derived CDR1 and CDR2 are KGHSH and LQKENI. V shed 3 bases, J shed 10 bases, and the junction held 12 bases outside the gene matches. This CDR3 region has 15 residues. The CDR3 bases are TGTGCCAGCTCACCTCCGGACCCGGGAGGAGGGGAGCAGTTCTTC. Protein sequence: CASSPPDPGGGEQFF.

This rearrangement joins TRBV30 to TRBJ1-5; the match to TRBD1 covers 8 bases. The CDR3 runs to 16 residues. After removal of 2 bases from V and 2 bases from J, the junction contained 8 bases not matched to a gene. Germline V gives CDR1 GTSNPN, CDR2 SVGIG (reference sequence). The chain's CDR3 is CAWSRAGGAGNQPQHF. As DNA, the CDR3 is TGTGCCTGGAGTCGGGCAGGGGGCGCGGGCAATCAGCCCCAGCATTTT.

The gene calls are TRBV6-5 and TRBJ2-1; D is perhaps TRBD1 (6 bases). CDR3 size: 14 residues. The ends were cut back, 6 bases at V and 2 bases at J, with 11 bases in the middle. Germline V lookup: CDR1 MNHEY, CDR2 SVGAGI. The CDR3 sequence: CASRAGDPYNEQFF. CDR3 in DNA: TGTGCCAGCAGAGCAGGGGACCCCTACAATGAGCAGTTCTTC.